Listed here are 29 T cell receptor beta chains from one sample, sequenced in a study of blood T cell repertoires in COVID-19. TCRdb's copy holds only in-frame clones and misses some; the assay was immunoSEQ multiplex PCR. The top ten clones hold around 19% of a sample with tens of thousands of clones, roughly 85% of them seen once. Sequencing used peripheral blood. These receptor sequences come from a human donor in a cohort sampled during active COVID-19.

The V call is TRBV10-3, the J call TRBJ2-5; TRBD1 matches 9 bases. Germline assignment: CDR1 ENHRY and CDR2 SYGVKD. The V gene end was trimmed by 5 bases and the J gene end by 7 bases; junction bases not matched to a gene: 8. The CDR3 sequence is 14 residues long. CDR3 DNA: TGTGCCATCAGTTACCGACAGGGGGAAGCGACCCAGTACTTC. Protein product: CAISYRQGEATQYF.

V gene TRBV11-2 combines with J gene TRBJ1-1, with a tentative D call TRBD1 (6 bases). The germline V and J ends were trimmed by 4 bases and 4 bases, with 19 bases remaining between them. This CDR3 contains 16 residues. From germline, CDR1 is SGHAT and CDR2 FQNNGV. This CDR3 reads CASSSSFLGAGTEAFF. The CDR3 DNA sequence: TGTGCCAGCAGCTCCTCTTTTTTGGGGGCCGGCACTGAAGCTTTCTTT.

This clone was detected a few times. The gene calls are TRBV3-1 (or the pseudogene TRBV3-2) and TRBJ2-4; no definite D call. CDR1 and CDR2 from the germline V gene are LGHDT and YNNKEL (reference sequence). The V and J ends lost 1 base and 2 bases respectively, with 6 bases between them. The CDR3 length is 14 residues. This CDR3 is CASSQGTTKNIQYF. The CDR3 DNA reads as TGTGCCAGCAGCCAAGGAACTACCAAAAACATTCAGTACTTC.

This chain connects TRBV14 to TRBJ1-1; tentatively, D is TRBD1 (5 bases). The CDR3 is made up of 13 amino acids. V was trimmed by 7 bases and J by 4 bases, leaving 13 bases between them. Germline V gene data show CDR1 as SGHDN and CDR2 as FVKESK. In nucleotides, the CDR3 is TGTGCCAGCAAGATGGCGGGGCCCACTGAAGCTTTCTTT. Protein: CASKMAGPTEAFF.

The chain joins TRBV5-1 to TRBJ2-2; D is possibly TRBD1 (7 bases). Trimming removed 1 base from V and 0 bases from J, with 13 bases in between. This CDR3 region has 17 residues. Germline V gene data show CDR1 as SGHRS and CDR2 as YFSETQ. For the CDR3, the DNA is TGCGCCAGCAGCTTGACCGCAGGGGGGACGAACACCGGGGAGCTGTTTTTT. Encoded protein: CASSLTAGGTNTGELFF. Filled out from reference TRBV5-1 and TRBJ2-2, the complete variable domain reads KAGVTQTPRYLIKTRGQQVTLSCSPISGHRSVSWYQQTPGQGLQFLFEYFSETQRNKGNFPGRFSGRQFSNSRSEMNVSTLELGDSALYLCASSLTAGGTNTGELFFGEGSRLTVL.

CDR3 in DNA: TGTGCCAGCAGCCCGGCAGGGGGCTTCGCTGAAGCTTTCTTT. Protein: CASSPAGGFAEAFF. The rearrangement uses TRBV7-2 and TRBJ1-1, with 8 bases that match TRBD1. This CDR3 contains 14 residues. The V and J ends lost 5 bases and 6 bases, in that order; junction bases with no gene match: 8. Germline-derived CDR1 and CDR2 are SGHTA and FQGNSA.

This chain uses TRBV15 with TRBJ1-2, with a possible D match to TRBD1 (6 bases). The germline V gene has CDR1 LNHNV and CDR2 YYDKDF (reference sequence). The CDR3 is 15 amino acids. Trimming shortened V by 4 bases and J by 2 bases, and 14 bases separated the two germline ends. CDR3 DNA sequence: TGTGCCACCAGCATCAACAGGGTCGGGAACTATGGCTACACCTTC. This sequence encodes CATSINRVGNYGYTF.

V gene TRBV5-4 combines with J gene TRBJ1-2, with 8 bases that match TRBD1. V shed 2 bases and J 7 bases; nucleotides not matched to a gene: 4. The germline gives CDR1 SGHNT, CDR2 YYREEE (reference sequence). The CDR3 is 13 amino acids. This CDR3 is CASSFQGAGGYTF. The DNA for the CDR3 is TGTGCCAGCAGCTTTCAGGGGGCTGGTGGCTACACCTTC.

This chain joins TRBV5-8 and TRBJ2-1; TRBD2 aligns across 14 bases. The CDR3 consists of 16 residues. Germline CDR1 is SGHTS and CDR2 is YDEGEE. Unmatched junction bases numbered 6, after V lost 4 bases and J lost 6 bases. The CDR3 reads CASSPPGTSGGNEQFF. CDR3 DNA sequence: TGTGCCAGCAGCCCACCCGGGACTAGCGGGGGCAATGAGCAGTTCTTC.

The chain recombines TRBV6-5 with TRBJ2-7; 8 positions agree with TRBD1. Germline assignment: CDR1 MNHEY and CDR2 SVGAGI. V gave up 7 bases and J gave up 2 bases; unmatched junction bases: 7. This CDR3 contains 14 residues. In nucleotides, the CDR3 is TGTGCCAGCATGAGAGGACAGGGTGCCTACGAGCAGTACTTC. Residues: CASMRGQGAYEQYF.

The chain has TRBV9 and TRBJ1-2, with 8 bases identical to TRBD1. This CDR3 is 17 amino acids long. Trimming at V came to 0 bases and at J to 6 bases, leaving 13 bases not matched to a gene. CDR1 and CDR2 from the germline V gene are SGDLS and YYNGEE. As DNA, the CDR3 is TGTGCCAGCAGCGTAGATCTTGAGGTGGGCAGGGGGCATGGCTACACCTTC. It encodes CASSVDLEVGRGHGYTF.

V usage is TRBV7-2 and J usage is TRBJ2-7, with a possible D match to TRBD2 (5 bases). Deletions cut 5 bases from V and 3 bases from J, with 11 bases between. This CDR3 contains 13 residues. Germline loops: CDR1 SGHTA, CDR2 FQGNSA. CDR3 bases: TGTGCCAGCAGCCCTAGCCGAGTCTACGAGCAGTACTTC. Residues: CASSPSRVYEQYF.

This chain connects TRBV6-5 to TRBJ2-5; 16 nucleotides match TRBD2. Germline V lookup: CDR1 MNHEY, CDR2 SVGAGI. After removal of 6 bases from V and 5 bases from J, the junction contained 3 bases not matched to a gene. CDR3 length equals 15 residues. The CDR3 DNA is TGTGCCAGCAGCCTGGGACTAGCGGGAGGGGAGACCCAGTACTTC. It yields the protein CASSLGLAGGETQYF.

The chain uses TRBV21-1 and TRBJ2-3; the D call of TRBD2 is as the table states it, not checked on the DNA. TRBV21-1 is flagged as a pseudogene. CDR3 size: 18 residues. For the CDR3, the DNA is TGTGCCAGCAGCAAAGCTTCCTGGCGGGGGAAAGACACAGATACGCAGTATTTT. It translates to CASSKASWRGKDTDTQYF.

The count of this clone is one. The chain combines TRBV30 with TRBJ1-2; tentatively, D is TRBD1 (5 bases). Germline-derived CDR1 and CDR2 are GTSNPN and SVGIG (reference sequence). This CDR3 has 14 amino acids. V lost 0 bases and J lost 2, with 10 bases in between. In DNA, the CDR3 is TGTGCCTGGAGTGTAGGTCAGGGAAACTATGGCTACACCTTC. Protein: CAWSVGQGNYGYTF. Variable domain in full (rest from reference TRBV30 and TRBJ1-2): SQTIHQWPATLVQPVGSPLSLECTVEGTSNPNLYWYRQAAGRGLQLLFYSVGIGQISSEVPQNLSASRPQDRQFILSSKKLLLSDSGFYLCAWSVGQGNYGYTFGSGTRLTVV.

The gene calls are TRBV5-1 and TRBJ2-3; TRBD1 aligns across 9 bases. This CDR3 has 15 residues. With V trimmed by 0 bases and J by 5 bases, 4 bases remained unmatched. CDR1 is SGHRS and CDR2 is YFSETQ in the germline V gene. The CDR3 DNA reads TGCGCCAGCAGCTTGGGACAGGGGGGAGGAGATACGCAGTATTTT. Its protein is CASSLGQGGGDTQYF.

The J gene is TRBJ1-5, the V gene TRBV3-1 (or the pseudogene TRBV3-2); 7 bases are shared with TRBD1. The length of the CDR3 is 14 residues. Germline CDR1 reads LGHDT; CDR2 reads YNNKEL (reference sequence). Germline trimming cut 4 bases from V and 6 bases from J; bases unmatched to any gene: 6. As DNA, the CDR3 is TGTGCCAGCAGCCTACAGGGGACCGGTCAGCCCCAGCATTTT. Amino acids: CASSLQGTGQPQHF.

This sequence joins TRBV7-9 and TRBJ2-3; possible D gene TRBD1, 5 bases. V was cut by 1 base and J by 12 bases, with 8 bases left in between. This CDR3 contains 11 residues. Germline CDR1 and CDR2: SEHNR and FQNEAQ (reference sequence). As DNA, the CDR3 is TGTGCCAGCAGCTTAGGCGACAGTCAGTATTTT. Translating it yields CASSLGDSQYF.

The chain carries TRBV7-2 and TRBJ2-2, with unresolved D. CDR1 is SGHTA and CDR2 is FQGNSA in the germline V gene. This CDR3 is 13 amino acids long. V shed 7 bases and J shed 8 bases, with 14 bases lying between them. CDR3 residues: CASTPFVTGELFF. The CDR3 DNA follows: TGTGCCAGCACCCCTTTCGTAACTGGGGAGCTGTTTTTT.

The genes are TRBV30 and TRBJ1-1, with D possibly being TRBD1 (5 bases). CDR1 and CDR2 (germline): GTSNPN, SVGIG (reference sequence). The CDR3 consists of 11 residues. V was pared by 4 bases and J by 8 bases, with 11 bases between. The CDR3 region is CAWMLGGEAFF. The CDR3 DNA reads TGTGCCTGGATGTTGGGGGGAGAAGCTTTCTTT.

The DNA of the CDR3 is TGTGCCAGCAGCATGAGACAGGGACGAGGCTACACCTTC. Its translation: CASSMRQGRGYTF. The chain uses TRBV6-2 or TRBV6-3 and TRBJ1-2; 7 bases fit TRBD1. The CDR3 contains 13 residues. Germline V gives CDR1 MNHEY, CDR2 SVGEGT. J lost 8 bases, V lost 6 bases, and 9 bases had no gene match.

The V call is TRBV13, the J call TRBJ1-2; no clear D gene. The CDR3 totals 14 residues. CDR1 and CDR2 (germline): PRHDT, FYEKMQ (reference sequence). The CDR3 nucleotides are TGTTCCACTATGGAGTCTCTAGCTAACTATGGCTACACCTTC. It is translated as CSTMESLANYGYTF.

J is TRBJ2-3 and V is TRBV11-1; a possible D gene is TRBD2 (5 bases). The CDR3 totals 13 residues. Between the trimmed V and J ends, which lost 7 bases and 3 bases, there was a span of 11 bases. The germline CDR1 and CDR2 sequences are SGHAT and FQDESV (reference sequence). CDR3 region: CASNSAGTDTQYF. The DNA of the CDR3 is TGTGCCAGCAACTCTGCGGGTACAGATACGCAGTATTTT.

This rearrangement joins TRBV5-1 to TRBJ2-1, with D possibly matching TRBD2 (6 bases). Germline V lookup: CDR1 SGHRS, CDR2 YFSETQ. The CDR3 totals 15 residues. Between the trimmed V and J ends, which lost 4 bases and 3 bases, there was a span of 14 bases. The CDR3 DNA sequence: TGCGCCAGCAGCATGAAGACGGGGGACTACAATGAGCAGTTCTTC. Amino acid sequence: CASSMKTGDYNEQFF.

This chain links TRBV5-4 with TRBJ2-3, with D perhaps matching TRBD1 (5 bases). The germline V and J ends were trimmed by 2 bases and 2 bases, with 12 bases remaining between them. The CDR3 contains 15 residues. Germline V gene data show CDR1 as SGHNT and CDR2 as YYREEE (reference sequence). CDR3 loop: CASSFGQGTTDTQYF. The DNA for the CDR3 is TGTGCCAGCAGCTTTGGGCAGGGTACCACAGATACGCAGTATTTT.

The rearrangement joins TRBV4-3 to TRBJ2-7; the D is unclear. CDR3 length: 13 amino acids. The germline V gene encodes CDR1 LGHNA and CDR2 YSLEER. The V gene lost 0 bases and the J gene lost 4 bases, with 7 bases spanning the gap. CDR3 sequence reads: CASSQDLLYEQYF. DNA for the CDR3: TGCGCCAGCAGCCAAGATTTACTATACGAGCAGTACTTC.

The chain recombines TRBV6-2 or TRBV6-3 with TRBJ1-1; D is ambiguous. The CDR3 has 14 amino acids. V lost 2 bases, J lost 1 base, and 8 bases lay in between. CDR1 is MNHEY and CDR2 is SVGEGT in the germline V gene. CDR3 in DNA: TGTGCCAGCAGTTACGACATTAGGAACACTGAAGCTTTCTTT. It is translated as CASSYDIRNTEAFF.

The V gene is TRBV9, the J gene TRBJ2-2; D might be TRBD2 (6 bases). Germline CDR1 SGDLS, CDR2 YYNGEE. The CDR3 sequence is 15 residues long. The germline V and J ends were trimmed by 2 bases and 2 bases, with 10 bases remaining between them. CDR3 amino acids: CASSVGTANTGELFF. CDR3 in DNA: TGTGCCAGCAGCGTCGGGACTGCAAACACCGGGGAGCTGTTTTTT.

The J gene is TRBJ1-1, the V gene TRBV12-3 or TRBV12-4, with D possibly being TRBD1 (6 bases). V dropped 3 bases and J dropped 3 bases, with 8 bases sitting between them. The CDR3 runs to 13 residues. The CDR3 region is CASSLAGDTEAFF. In nucleotides, the CDR3 is TGTGCCAGCAGTTTGGCAGGGGACACTGAAGCTTTCTTT.